This T cell receptor (beta chain) was documented in a study of blood T cell repertoires in COVID-19. Overall study: Samples came from the United States, Italy and Spain, spanning acute and convalescent COVID-19. PBMCs, B-cell-depleted T cells, or T cells were the source of the cDNA or gDNA that made up the material.

V shed 5 bases and J 3 bases; nucleotides not matched to a gene: 3. From germline, CDR1 is MNHEY and CDR2 SMNVEV (reference sequence). This CDR3 has 14 amino acids. As handled by the study authors: Estimation of nucleated cell counts relied on the amplification of reference gene primers. This table comes from immunoSEQ multiplex PCR, and its TCRdb copy is limited to in-frame clones, with some not included. Clonal size and the V and J genes are those of that table, whereas D and trimming came from the DNA. This sample has just under 150,000 clones, with roughly 87% found just once. The source of this sequence is a woman aged 50 to 65 with acute or convalescent COVID-19. V is TRBV27 and J is TRBJ2-7; 11 nucleotides agree with TRBD2. The sample was peripheral blood. CDR3 in amino acids: CASSLGTSGYEQYF. The DNA of the CDR3 is TGTGCCAGCAGTCTCGGGACTAGCGGCTACGAGCAGTACTTC.